The following is a TCR beta chain sequence with its context. Its antigen remains unidentified. The sample originates from a study of immune cell composition in non-small cell lung cancer. Study context: Tumours were mainly lung adenocarcinoma or squamous cell carcinoma.

The study, taken as a whole, reports: Clones >0.5% enriched in tumour were rarer in adenocarcinoma (roughly 35%) than squamous (roughly 80%). It was not proven that tumour-reactive clones equal dominant tumour-associated clones.

V lost 4 bases, J lost 2 bases, and 12 bases lay in between. Per the germline V gene, CDR1 is MGHRA and CDR2 is YSYEKL. CDR3 length: 14 residues. Normal lung was sampled as far from the tumour as possible, at least 3 cm. DNA was extracted from unsorted cell suspensions stored frozen. Clones were sequenced by immunoSEQ multiplex PCR, and TCRdb holds only the in-frame ones, with some missing. The table records more than 8,500 clones, roughly 69% of them present only once. The genes are TRBV4-1 and TRBJ2-7; maybe TRBD2 (6 bases). The sample taken for sequencing was non-adjacent lung tissue. The sequence came from a human donor with non-small cell lung cancer. The CDR3 protein is CASSLIAAAYEQYF. The CDR3 DNA follows: TGCGCCAGCAGCCTAATAGCGGCGGCCTACGAGCAGTACTTC.